The present entry profiles one T cell receptor beta chain with its context. Its antigen remains undetermined. There are no base qualities to consult, and no much larger clone falls within one base. This entry belongs to a study of blood T cell repertoires in COVID-19 (dated by TCRdb to 2018 to 2020). At the level of the whole study: Collaborator samples came from the United States, Italy and Spain and covered acute and convalescent phases of COVID-19. The material from the prospective study consisted of cDNA or gDNA derived from T cells, B-cell-depleted T cells, or PBMCs. Sample metadata almost always included a de-identified subject ID, COVID-19 status, age in years and sex. Deeply sampled blood TCRbeta repertoires from subjects exposed to, actively infected with, or recovered from COVID-19 were included in the dataset. Where HLA class I and class II types were available, the types were taken from metadata supplied by the sample provider, not from assay-based typing. Samples were obtained from the ongoing ImmuneRACE study (first 160 participants) and from over 1,000 subjects provided by 6 global collaborators. The repertoires were released in a freely available public database meant as a resource for research on the immune response to SARS-CoV-2.

Collaborating institutions collected whole blood in K2EDTA tubes following their own protocols. For TCRbeta analysis, collaborators shipped samples in one of three forms: frozen whole blood, isolated PBMCs, or DNA extracted from either of those sample types. TCRbeta CDR3 regions were amplified from genomic DNA by means of the immunoSEQ Assay, a bias-controlled multiplex PCR. Processing in the source paper ran as follows. The number of nucleated cells in each sample was estimated by amplification of reference gene primers within the assay. Sequence reads were collapsed and filtered to measure the absolute abundance of every unique TCRbeta CDR3 rearrangement. Productive Simpson clonality was computed per sample as the square root of Simpson's diversity index over productive rearrangements. TCRdb retrieved this table from immuneACCESS and kept in-frame rearrangements only. Not all clones are present; in checked studies, unresolved V genes account for under half, and no reason is known for the remainder. The V and J calls and clone size were taken over from that table, and D and trimming were inferred from the DNA. This sample holds approximately 90,000 clones; around 90% were observed only once. The biggest ten clones account for about 3.4% of the sample.

The full study reports these points: Clinical and demographic metadata were provided uncurated, with the amount varying by source and participant.

V loses 6 bases at its end and J loses 7 bases; junction bases beyond the gene matches: 10. The CDR3 starts with the cysteine, ends with the phenylalanine, and has 15 residues. Just CDR3 DNA is preserved here, 45 bases in frame from base 1. In the germline V gene, CDR1 corresponds to MNHNS and CDR2 to SASEGT. Recombination joined TRBV6-1 with TRBJ1-5; the junction holds 9 bases that match TRBD1. The sequenced sample was peripheral blood. This TCR was sampled from a woman aged 70-85 years with acute or convalescent COVID-19. The CDR3 is CASRIQGAPLQPQHF. The bases read TGTGCCAGCAGGATACAGGGGGCCCCCTTACAGCCCCAGCATTTT.